This T cell receptor (beta chain) was found in a study of cytomegalovirus exposure and HLA in healthy donors. A multiplex PCR was run with 60 Vbeta primers and 13 Jbeta primers. The method was immunoSEQ multiplex PCR; TCRdb's version includes in-frame clones alone and lacks a portion of them. Of 150,000 to 200,000 clones listed, roughly three quarters are singletons. Study-wide findings and caveats: The authors later found TCR association rates varying by HLA locus, with DRB1 most and HLA-C fewest. Rarity held for most TCR sequences, but there were some public TCRs that occurred in many donors.

This clone occurred a few times. What it binds is not known. The germline CDR1 and CDR2 sequences are MDHEN and SYDVKM. This CDR3 contains 15 residues. The V and J ends lost 4 bases and 4 bases respectively, with 17 bases between them. This chain uses TRBV28 with TRBJ2-7; perhaps TRBD2 as D (6 bases). The sequence derives from a male donor in good health and CMV-seronegative. Sample: PBMCs. The CDR3 DNA reads as TGTGCCAGCAGTTCCCCTGGGGGGAGAAGGTACGAGCAGTACTTC. This translates into CASSSPGGRRYEQYF.